The text below deals with one T cell receptor (beta chain). The method was immunoSEQ multiplex PCR; TCRdb's version includes in-frame clones alone and lacks a portion of them. The repertoire consists of 90,000 or so clones, with 90% to 95% occurring once and the leading ten covering 4.5% to 5%. The data derive from a study of Tregs in tolerant kidney transplant recipients. Germline CDR1 MNHEY, CDR2 SMNVEV (reference sequence). V lost 0 bases and J lost 2, with 11 bases in between. The CDR3 totals 16 residues. The specimen sequenced was CD8+ T cells from blood. The source of this sequence is a human donor in good health. The chain uses TRBV27 and TRBJ1-5, with D possibly being TRBD1 (5 bases). CDR3 in DNA: TGTGCCAGCAGTTTATCGCAGGGAGTGGGCAATCAGCCCCAGCATTTT. It encodes CASSLSQGVGNQPQHF.